This T cell receptor beta chain was captured by sequencing in a study of CD4+ T cells in melanoma. General study results and limits: Reportedly, melanoma neoantigen-specific CD4+ T cells showed varied differentiation states. CD8+ T cell, macrophage and B cell function reportedly correlated with neoantigen-specific CD4+ T cells.

Sequencing used immunoSEQ multiplex PCR; TCRdb keeps in-frame clones, though not all of them. Of over 7,500 clones in the sample, almost 70% were seen once. To note about this clone: Its specificity is not known.

Deletions cut 4 bases from V and 0 bases from J, with 13 bases between. CDR1 is SGDLS, CDR2 YYNGEE, per germline. This CDR3 contains 16 residues. The sample comprised peripheral blood. The receptor was derived from a human donor with melanoma. This chain connects TRBV9 to TRBJ2-2; weak D call: TRBD1 (6 bases). CDR3 amino acids: CASSPEGGTNTGELFF. CDR3 nucleotides: TGTGCCAGCAGCCCCGAAGGGGGAACGAACACCGGGGAGCTGTTTTTT.